The text below deals with one T cell receptor beta chain. This sample is drawn from a study of shared clonotypes between healthy human individuals. Across the whole study: The donor group consisted of a couple of women and three men, aged 18 to 49.

V was clipped by 4 bases and J by 8 bases, with 15 bases between them. Germline V gene lookup returns CDR1 WNHNN and CDR2 SYGVQD (reference sequence). CDR3 length equals 14 residues. The data were produced by immunoSEQ multiplex PCR, yet TCRdb's version contains in-frame clones alone and is incomplete. The table has fewer than 850,000 clones, about two thirds seen once. The material sequenced was memory CD4+ T cells sorted from blood. Noted subset: CD45RA-negative fraction. This sequence joins TRBV10-1 and TRBJ2-1; D is perhaps TRBD2 (5 bases). The receptor was isolated from a woman aged 25 to 39 in good health. The CDR3 DNA reads TGCGCCAGCAGTGCTGACGATCGGGGTTATGAGCAGTTCTTC. It yields the protein CASSADDRGYEQFF.